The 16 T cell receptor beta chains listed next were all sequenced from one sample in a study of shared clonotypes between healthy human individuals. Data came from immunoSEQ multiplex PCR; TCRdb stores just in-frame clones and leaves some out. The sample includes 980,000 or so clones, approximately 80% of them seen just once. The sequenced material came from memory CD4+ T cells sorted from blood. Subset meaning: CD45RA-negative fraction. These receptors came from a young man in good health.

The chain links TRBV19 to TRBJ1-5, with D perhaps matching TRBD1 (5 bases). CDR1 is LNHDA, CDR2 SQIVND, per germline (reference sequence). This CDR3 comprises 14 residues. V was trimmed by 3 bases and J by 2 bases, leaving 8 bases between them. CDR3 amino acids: CASSMWGGNQPQHF. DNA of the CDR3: TGTGCCAGTAGTATGTGGGGCGGCAATCAGCCCCAGCATTTT.

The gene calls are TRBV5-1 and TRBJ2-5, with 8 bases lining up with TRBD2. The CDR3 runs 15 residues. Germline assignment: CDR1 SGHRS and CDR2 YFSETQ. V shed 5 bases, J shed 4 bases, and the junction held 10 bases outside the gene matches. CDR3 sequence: CASSLRGGLLETQYF. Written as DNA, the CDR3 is TGCGCCAGCAGTCTTCGGGGGGGCCTCTTAGAGACCCAGTACTTC. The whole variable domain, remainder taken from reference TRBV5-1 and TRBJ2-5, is KAGVTQTPRYLIKTRGQQVTLSCSPISGHRSVSWYQQTPGQGLQFLFEYFSETQRNKGNFPGRFSGRQFSNSRSEMNVSTLELGDSALYLCASSLRGGLLETQYFGPGTRLLVL.

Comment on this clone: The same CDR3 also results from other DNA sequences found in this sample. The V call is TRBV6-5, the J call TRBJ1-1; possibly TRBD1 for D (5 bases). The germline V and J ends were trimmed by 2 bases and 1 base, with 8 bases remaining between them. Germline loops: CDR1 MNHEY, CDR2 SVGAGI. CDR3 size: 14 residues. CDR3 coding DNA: TGTGCCAGCAGTTACGGCCAGGGGAACACTGAAGCTTTCTTT. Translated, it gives CASSYGQGNTEAFF.

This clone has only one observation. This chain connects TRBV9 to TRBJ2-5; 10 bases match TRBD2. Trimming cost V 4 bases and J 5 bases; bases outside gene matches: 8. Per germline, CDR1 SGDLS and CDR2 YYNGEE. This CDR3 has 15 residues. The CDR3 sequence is CASSPSGGSVETQYF. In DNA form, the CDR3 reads TGTGCCAGCAGCCCTAGCGGGGGATCAGTCGAGACCCAGTACTTC.

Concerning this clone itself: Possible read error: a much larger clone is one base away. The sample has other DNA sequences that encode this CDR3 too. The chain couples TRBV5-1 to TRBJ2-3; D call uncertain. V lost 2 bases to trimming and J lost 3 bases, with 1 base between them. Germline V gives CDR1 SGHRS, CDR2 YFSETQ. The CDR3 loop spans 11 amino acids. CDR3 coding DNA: TGCGCCAGCAGCTTTACAGATACGCAGTATTTT. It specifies CASSFTDTQYF.

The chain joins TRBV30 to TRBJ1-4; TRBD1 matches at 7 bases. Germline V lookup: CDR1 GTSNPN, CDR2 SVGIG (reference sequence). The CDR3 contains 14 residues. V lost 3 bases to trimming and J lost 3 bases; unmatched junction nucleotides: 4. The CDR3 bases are TGTGCCTGGAGGAGAGGGACAGCTAATGAAAAACTGTTTTTT. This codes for CAWRRGTANEKLFF.

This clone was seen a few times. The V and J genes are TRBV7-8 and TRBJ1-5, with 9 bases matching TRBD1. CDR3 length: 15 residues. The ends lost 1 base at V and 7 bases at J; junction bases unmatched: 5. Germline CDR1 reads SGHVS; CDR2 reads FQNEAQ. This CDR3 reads CASSLGDRVRQPQHF. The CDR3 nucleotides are TGTGCCAGCAGCTTAGGGGACAGGGTTCGGCAGCCCCAGCATTTT.

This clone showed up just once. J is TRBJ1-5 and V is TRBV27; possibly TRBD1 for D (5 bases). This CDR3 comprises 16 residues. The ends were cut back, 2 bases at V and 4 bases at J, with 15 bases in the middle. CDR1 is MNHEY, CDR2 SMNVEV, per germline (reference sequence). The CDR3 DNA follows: TGTGCCAGCAGTTTAGACAGACCGGTTGGGAATCAGCCCCAGCATTTT. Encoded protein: CASSLDRPVGNQPQHF.

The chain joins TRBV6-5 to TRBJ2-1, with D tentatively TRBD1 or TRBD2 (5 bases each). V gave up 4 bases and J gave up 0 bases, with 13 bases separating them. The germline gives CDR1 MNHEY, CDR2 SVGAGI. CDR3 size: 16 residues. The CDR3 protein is CASSSSGRSSYNEQFF. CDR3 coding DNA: TGTGCCAGCAGTTCCTCAGGGAGAAGCTCCTACAATGAGCAGTTCTTC.

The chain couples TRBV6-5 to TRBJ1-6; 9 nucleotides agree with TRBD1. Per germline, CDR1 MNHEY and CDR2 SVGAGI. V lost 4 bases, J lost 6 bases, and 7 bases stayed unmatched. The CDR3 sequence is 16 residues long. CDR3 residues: CASSSPDRGGNSPLHF. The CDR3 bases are TGTGCCAGCAGTTCCCCGGACAGGGGAGGTAATTCACCCCTCCACTTT.

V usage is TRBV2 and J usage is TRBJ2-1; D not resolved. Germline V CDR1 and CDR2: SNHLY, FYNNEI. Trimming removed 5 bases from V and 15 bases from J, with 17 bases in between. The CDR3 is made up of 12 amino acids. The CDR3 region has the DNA TGTGCCAGCAGTTGGCTAGGAGAGGTTCCGTTCTTC. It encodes CASSWLGEVPFF.

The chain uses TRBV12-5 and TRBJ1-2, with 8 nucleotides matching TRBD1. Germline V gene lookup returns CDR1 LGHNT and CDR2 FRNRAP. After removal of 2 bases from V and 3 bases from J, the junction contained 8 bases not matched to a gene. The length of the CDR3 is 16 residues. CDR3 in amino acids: CASGLPLRDRHYGYTF. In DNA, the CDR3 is TGTGCTAGTGGTTTGCCACTCCGGGACAGGCACTATGGCTACACCTTC. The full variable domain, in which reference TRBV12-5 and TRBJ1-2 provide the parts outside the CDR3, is DARVTQTPRHKVTEMGQEVTMRCQPILGHNTVFWYRQTMMQGLELLAYFRNRAPLDDSGMPKDRFSAEMPDATLATLKIQPSEPRDSAVYFCASGLPLRDRHYGYTFGSGTRLTVV.

The CDR3 coding sequence is TGTGCCAGCAGTGTGGCAGGGAACACTGAAGCTTTCTTT. Encoded protein: CASSVAGNTEAFF. V gene TRBV28 combines with J gene TRBJ1-1; D is uncertain. Germline V gene sequence: CDR1 MDHEN, CDR2 SYDVKM. CDR3 length: 13 residues. Trimming removed 5 bases at V and 1 base at J, with 8 bases between.

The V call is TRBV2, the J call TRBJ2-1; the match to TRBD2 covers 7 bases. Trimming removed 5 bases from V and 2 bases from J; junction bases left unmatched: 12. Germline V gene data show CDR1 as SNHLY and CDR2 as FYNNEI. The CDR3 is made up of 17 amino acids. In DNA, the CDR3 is TGTGCCAGCAGTCCCATAGCGGGCGGGGCGGCCTACAATGAGCAGTTCTTC. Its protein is CASSPIAGGAAYNEQFF.

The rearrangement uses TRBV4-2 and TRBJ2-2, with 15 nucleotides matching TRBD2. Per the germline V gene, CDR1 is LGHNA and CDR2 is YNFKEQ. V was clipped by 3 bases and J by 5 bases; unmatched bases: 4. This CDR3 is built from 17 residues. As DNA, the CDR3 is TGTGCCAGCAGCCAGGGACTAGCGGGGGGAGGGACCGGGGAGCTGTTTTTT. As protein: CASSQGLAGGGTGELFF.

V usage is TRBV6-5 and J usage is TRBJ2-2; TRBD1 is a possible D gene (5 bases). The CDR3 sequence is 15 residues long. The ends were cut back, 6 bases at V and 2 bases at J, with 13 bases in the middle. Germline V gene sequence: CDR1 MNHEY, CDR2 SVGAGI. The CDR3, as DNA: TGTGCCAGCAGACCACCAAGGGGAAACACCGGGGAGCTGTTTTTT. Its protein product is CASRPPRGNTGELFF.